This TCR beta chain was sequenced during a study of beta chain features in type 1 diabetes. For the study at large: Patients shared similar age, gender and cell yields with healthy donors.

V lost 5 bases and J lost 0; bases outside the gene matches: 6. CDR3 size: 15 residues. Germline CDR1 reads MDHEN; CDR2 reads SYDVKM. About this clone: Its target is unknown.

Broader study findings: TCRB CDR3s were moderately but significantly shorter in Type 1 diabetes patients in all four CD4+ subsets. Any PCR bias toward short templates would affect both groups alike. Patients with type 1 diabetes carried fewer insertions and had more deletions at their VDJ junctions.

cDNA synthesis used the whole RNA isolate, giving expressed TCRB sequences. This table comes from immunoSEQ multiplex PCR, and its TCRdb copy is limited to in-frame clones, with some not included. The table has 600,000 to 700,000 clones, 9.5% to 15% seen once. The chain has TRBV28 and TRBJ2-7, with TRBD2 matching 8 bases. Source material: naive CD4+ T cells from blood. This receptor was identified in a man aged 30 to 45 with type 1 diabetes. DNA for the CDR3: TGTGCCAGCAGTGCCGGAGCGGGGGTCTCCTACGAGCAGTACTTC. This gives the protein CASSAGAGVSYEQYF.